This T cell receptor beta chain derives from a study of blood T cell repertoires in COVID-19. On the study more broadly: The cDNA or gDNA used as material had been derived from T cells, B-cell-depleted T cells, or PBMCs.

Ages ranged from about 18 to 89 years, with residence in about 24 US areas. Cohort 3 donors counted as recovered after two negative PCRs, clearance, or resolved symptoms. Sequencing used immunoSEQ multiplex PCR; TCRdb keeps in-frame clones, though not all of them. The repertoire consists of 400,000 to 450,000 clones, with 75% to 90% occurring once and the leading ten covering more than 0.95%. The CDR3 extends over 15 amino acids. Trimming at V came to 3 bases and at J to 4 bases, leaving 8 bases not matched to a gene. The germline V gene has CDR1 DFQATT and CDR2 SNEGSKA (reference sequence). The clonotype originates from a man between 25 and 39 years old who had recovered from COVID-19. Sequenced input: PBMCs or T cells enriched from blood (not recorded which). V usage is TRBV20-1 and J usage is TRBJ2-1; 8 positions match TRBD2. The CDR3 here is CSASPLAERYNEQFF. The CDR3, as DNA: TGCAGTGCTAGTCCACTAGCGGAGAGATACAATGAGCAGTTCTTC.